One and the same sample provided the 23 T cell receptor beta chains below, sequenced in a study of cytomegalovirus exposure and HLA in healthy donors. In the PCR, 60 Vbeta and 13 Jbeta primers were used. The protocol was immunoSEQ multiplex PCR, while the TCRdb copy is restricted to in-frame clones and leaves out a portion. Counted here are some 120,000 clones, about 69% occurring once; the ten biggest clones make up around 2.9%. Sequenced material: PBMCs. These receptors were obtained from a man aged 30-40 years in good health and CMV-seronegative.

The chain links TRBV27 to TRBJ1-5, with D maybe TRBD1 (6 bases). The CDR3 spans 13 residues. V shed 5 bases and J shed 5 bases, with 10 bases lying between them. The germline gives CDR1 MNHEY, CDR2 SMNVEV (reference sequence). CDR3 amino acids: CASSIQGYQPQHF. The CDR3 DNA is TGTGCCAGCAGTATACAGGGTTATCAGCCCCAGCATTTT.

The CDR3 DNA reads as TGTGCCAGCAGCCCGGGACTAGGGTTGGCCGGGGAGCTGTTTTTT. Residues: CASSPGLGLAGELFF. This chain uses TRBV5-6 with TRBJ2-2; 8 nucleotides align to TRBD2. The junction had 8 bases not matched to a gene; V was cut back by 4 bases and J by 6 bases. CDR3 size: 15 residues. The V gene's germline CDR1 is SGHDT and CDR2 YYEEEE.

This chain links TRBV27 with TRBJ2-7; 8 bases match TRBD2. V shed 8 bases, J shed 3 bases, and the junction held 9 bases outside the gene matches. This CDR3 contains 14 residues. Germline assignment: CDR1 MNHEY and CDR2 SMNVEV (reference sequence). Here the CDR3 DNA reads TGTGCCAGCGCACCGACTAGCGACAACTACGAGCAGTACTTC. Translating it yields CASAPTSDNYEQYF.

This clone was counted only a few times. This chain links TRBV28 with TRBJ2-7, with D perhaps TRBD1 (6 bases). CDR1 is MDHEN and CDR2 is SYDVKM in the germline V gene. The CDR3 has 17 residues. Trimming left V 3 bases short and J 2 bases short, with 20 bases between. The CDR3 is CASSFVLGQKLPYEQYF. DNA for the CDR3: TGTGCCAGCAGTTTCGTTTTAGGACAGAAACTCCCCTACGAGCAGTACTTC.

This clone was counted between two and nine times. Here the CDR3 reads CASRSENNYGYTF. DNA of the CDR3: TGTGCCAGCAGGTCAGAAAATAACTATGGCTACACCTTC. The J gene is TRBJ1-2, the V gene TRBV25-1, with unresolved D. This CDR3 spans 13 amino acids. Germline loops: CDR1 MGHDK, CDR2 SYGVNS. Trimming took 6 bases from V and 1 from J, leaving 9 bases between them.

V gene TRBV15 combines with J gene TRBJ2-1; the match to TRBD2 covers 10 bases. V lost 0 bases to trimming and J lost 3 bases; unmatched junction nucleotides: 8. The CDR3 covers 18 residues. The germline gives CDR1 LNHNV, CDR2 YYDKDF (reference sequence). The DNA for the CDR3 is TGTGCCACCAGCAGAGATTTGGGGTCTAGCGGGAGCTACAATGAGCAGTTCTTC. Translating it yields CATSRDLGSSGSYNEQFF.

The chain has TRBV6-1 and TRBJ1-1, with 8 bases lining up with TRBD1. With V trimmed by 6 bases and J by 5 bases, 2 bases remained unmatched. CDR1 and CDR2 (germline): MNHNS, SASEGT. The CDR3 runs 12 residues. The CDR3 spells CASRRTGTEAFF. The CDR3 DNA reads as TGTGCCAGCAGACGGACAGGGACTGAAGCTTTCTTT.

This clone came up a few times. The rearrangement joins TRBV5-1 to TRBJ2-5; 8 nucleotides agree with TRBD2. CDR1 and CDR2 from the germline V gene are SGHRS and YFSETQ. This CDR3 spans 14 amino acids. J gave up 2 bases and V 5 bases, and 5 bases lay outside the gene matches. In nucleotides, the CDR3 is TGCGCCAGCAGGGGTAGCGGGGTTCAAGAGACCCAGTACTTC. Encoded protein: CASRGSGVQETQYF.

This chain joins TRBV11-2 and TRBJ1-2; 7 bases map to TRBD1. The germline gives CDR1 SGHAT, CDR2 FQNNGV. The CDR3 contains 15 residues. The trim removed 4 bases at V and 4 bases at J, leaving 9 bases unmatched. The CDR3 bases are TGTGCCAGCAGCTCCTCGACAGGGAGTGGCTATGGCTACACCTTC. Its translation is CASSSSTGSGYGYTF.

The chain couples TRBV2 to TRBJ1-5, with 8 bases aligning to TRBD1. V was pared by 1 base and J by 7 bases, with 3 bases of the junction left unmatched. The CDR3 extends over 14 amino acids. CDR1 is SNHLY and CDR2 is FYNNEI in the germline V gene. CDR3 bases: TGTGCCAGCAGTGAAGGGACAGGGTGGCAGCCCCAGCATTTT. Its protein product is CASSEGTGWQPQHF.

V is TRBV9 and J is TRBJ1-5; D might be TRBD1 (6 bases). CDR1 SGDLS and CDR2 YYNGEE come from the germline V gene. The CDR3 extends over 15 amino acids. With 3 bases removed from V and 3 bases from J, the gap between germline ends came to 13 bases. CDR3 in amino acids: CASSENGQSNQPQHF. The CDR3 DNA reads TGTGCCAGCAGCGAAAACGGACAGTCCAATCAGCCCCAGCATTTT.

This clone was counted between two and nine times. The chain uses TRBV15 and TRBJ1-1; no clear D. Trimming shortened V by 4 bases and J by 4 bases, and 16 bases separated the two germline ends. The CDR3 covers 15 residues. CDR1 LNHNV and CDR2 YYDKDF come from the germline V gene (reference sequence). Here the CDR3 DNA reads TGTGCCACCAGCACGCGGAGGGATCTGGGCACTGAAGCTTTCTTT. The encoded protein is CATSTRRDLGTEAFF.

The chain is built from TRBV5-1 and TRBJ2-7; D perhaps matches TRBD2 (5 bases). From germline, CDR1 is SGHRS and CDR2 YFSETQ. V dropped 6 bases and J dropped 0 bases, with 13 bases sitting between them. The length of the CDR3 is 14 residues. This chain's CDR3 is CASTRGIGSYEQYF. DNA of the CDR3: TGCGCCAGCACCCGAGGGATTGGCTCCTACGAGCAGTACTTC.

V and J are TRBV18 and TRBJ2-1, with a tentative D call TRBD2 (5 bases). The ends were cut back, 2 bases at V and 0 bases at J, with 8 bases in the middle. The germline CDR1 and CDR2 sequences are KGHSH and LQKENI. The CDR3 length is 15 residues. The CDR3 nucleotides read TGTGCCAGCTCACCAAGCGGAAGCTCCTACAATGAGCAGTTCTTC. Its translation is CASSPSGSSYNEQFF.

V gene TRBV25-1 combines with J gene TRBJ2-1; D remains ambiguous. V lost 8 bases and J lost 4, with 9 bases in between. Germline loops: CDR1 MGHDK, CDR2 SYGVNS. This CDR3 has 12 residues. The chain's CDR3 is CASGQTYNEQFF. The CDR3, as DNA: TGTGCCAGCGGGCAGACGTACAATGAGCAGTTCTTC. Full variable domain (outside the CDR3, taken from reference TRBV25-1 and TRBJ2-1): EADIYQTPRYLVIGTGKKITLECSQTMGHDKMYWYQQDPGMELHLIHYSYGVNSTEKGDLSSESTVSRIRTEHFPLTLESARPSHTSQYLCASGQTYNEQFFGPGTRLTVL.

The gene calls are TRBV28 and TRBJ2-5, with 14 bases identical to TRBD2. Trimming at V came to 4 bases and at J to 3 bases, leaving 13 bases not matched to a gene. The CDR3 contains 19 residues. Germline V gene lookup returns CDR1 MDHEN and CDR2 SYDVKM. The CDR3 loop reads CASSSIRTTSGGGKETQYF. CDR3 in DNA: TGTGCCAGCAGTTCAATCCGAACGACTAGCGGGGGGGGGAAAGAGACCCAGTACTTC.

This clone showed up just once. V is TRBV29-1 and J is TRBJ2-5; D not certain. The assigned J gene may be wrong: the sequence end matches TRBJ2-7 better. CDR3 size: 12 residues. Germline CDR1 SQVTM, CDR2 ANQGSEA. CDR3 sequence: CSGAFTVYEQYF. The CDR3 region has the DNA TGCAGCGGAGCTTTTACGGTCTACGAGCAGTACTTC.

The chain couples TRBV9 to TRBJ2-7; D is unresolved. This CDR3 contains 15 residues. Trimming shortened V by 0 bases and J by 6 bases, and 16 bases separated the two germline ends. Germline V gene lookup returns CDR1 SGDLS and CDR2 YYNGEE. CDR3 nucleotides: TGTGCCAGCAGCGTAGATATGGGCAGGCTCTCCGAGCAGTACTTC. Encoded protein: CASSVDMGRLSEQYF.

This clone turned up a few times. The chain recombines TRBV11-2 with TRBJ2-7; the D is unclear. Trimming left V 4 bases short and J 5 bases short, with 9 bases between. The CDR3 sequence is 12 residues long. Looked up from germline, CDR1 is SGHAT and CDR2 is FQNNGV. The CDR3 reads CASSSLGHEQYF. In DNA form, the CDR3 reads TGTGCCAGCAGCTCGCTTGGGCACGAGCAGTACTTC. The complete variable domain, with remaining parts taken from reference TRBV11-2 and TRBJ2-7, reads EAGVAQSPRYKIIEKRQSVAFWCNPISGHATLYWYQQILGQGPKLLIQFQNNGVVDDSQLPKDRFSAERLKGVDSTLKIQPAKLEDSAVYLCASSSLGHEQYFGPGTRLTVT.

V is TRBV28 and J is TRBJ2-4; the match to TRBD1 covers 7 bases. CDR3 length equals 14 residues. Trimming cost V 5 bases and J 7 bases; bases outside gene matches: 8. In germline, CDR1 is MDHEN, CDR2 SYDVKM. CDR3 nucleotide sequence: TGTGCCAGCAGTCCCCGACAGGGCGGTAACATTCAGTACTTC. It is translated as CASSPRQGGNIQYF.

The chain couples TRBV10-3 to TRBJ2-4; D may be TRBD1 (7 bases). The germline gives CDR1 ENHRY, CDR2 SYGVKD. This CDR3 is 16 amino acids long. Trimming cost V 4 bases and J 0 bases, with 13 bases left between them. The CDR3 nucleotides read TGTGCCATCAGTGCGGGCAGGGGGGTAGCCAAAAACATTCAGTACTTC. Translated: CAISAGRGVAKNIQYF.

The rearrangement links TRBV4-3 to TRBJ2-7; D remains ambiguous. The V gene lost 0 bases and the J gene lost 3 bases, with 15 bases spanning the gap. CDR1 and CDR2 (germline): LGHNA, YSLEER. The CDR3 has 16 amino acids. CDR3 DNA: TGCGCCAGCAGCCAAGATTCTATGTACAGCAGCTACGAGCAGTACTTC. Residues: CASSQDSMYSSYEQYF.

V and J are TRBV28 and TRBJ2-7, with D unclear. V dropped 7 bases and J dropped 2 bases, with 6 bases sitting between them. Germline V gene sequence: CDR1 MDHEN, CDR2 SYDVKM. CDR3 length: 11 residues. For the CDR3, the DNA is TGTGCCAGCATGGAGACCTACGAGCAGTACTTC. Translated, it gives CASMETYEQYF.